This T cell receptor (beta chain) was captured in a study of PD-1 blockade in classical Hodgkin lymphoma. Study-wide results and caveats: Relapsed/refractory patients reportedly had lower baseline diversity than newly diagnosed patients. In CD4+ cells, TCR diversity went up significantly by C4D1, but in CD8+ cells it did not. Baseline diversity in complete responders resembled that of newly diagnosed patients.

Data came from immunoSEQ multiplex PCR; TCRdb stores just in-frame clones and leaves some out. The sample includes more than 90,000 clones, 81% of them seen just once. Each patient experienced a relapse that followed autologous stem cell transplantation, and brentuximab vedotin exposure varied. The CDR3 runs to 14 residues. Per germline, CDR1 SGHVS and CDR2 FQNEAQ. The V segment lost 5 bases and the J segment 12 bases; nucleotides outside the gene matches: 10. Comments on this clone: Antigen unknown.

The sample in question was peripheral blood mononuclear cells (PBMCs), obtained before the second cycle of nivolumab. This clonotype was obtained from a human donor with classical Hodgkin lymphoma. The chain employs TRBV7-8 and TRBJ2-7; 13 positions agree with TRBD2. CDR3 region: CASSVGLAGQSAYF. Here the CDR3 DNA reads TGTGCCAGCAGCGTGGGACTAGCGGGACAATCTGCGTACTTC.